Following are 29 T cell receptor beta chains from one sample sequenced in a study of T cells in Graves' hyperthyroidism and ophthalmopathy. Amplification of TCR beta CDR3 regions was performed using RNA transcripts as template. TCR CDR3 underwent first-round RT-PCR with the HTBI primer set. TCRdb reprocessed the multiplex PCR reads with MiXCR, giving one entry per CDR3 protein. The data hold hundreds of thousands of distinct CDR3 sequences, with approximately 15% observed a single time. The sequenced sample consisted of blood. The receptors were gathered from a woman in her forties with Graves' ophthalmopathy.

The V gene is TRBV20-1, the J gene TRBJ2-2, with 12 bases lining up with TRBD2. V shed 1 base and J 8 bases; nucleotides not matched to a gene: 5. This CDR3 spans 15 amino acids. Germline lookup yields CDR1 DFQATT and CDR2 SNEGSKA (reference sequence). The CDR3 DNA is TGCAGTGCTAGAGGGACTAGCGGGGTCAGGGGGGAGCTGTTTTTT. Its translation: CSARGTSGVRGELFF.

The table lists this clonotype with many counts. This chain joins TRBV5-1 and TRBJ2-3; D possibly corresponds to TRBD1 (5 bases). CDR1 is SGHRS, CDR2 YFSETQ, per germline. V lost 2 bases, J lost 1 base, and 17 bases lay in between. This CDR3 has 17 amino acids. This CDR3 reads CASSLAPGTGGTDTQYF. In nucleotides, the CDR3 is TGCGCCAGCAGCTTAGCTCCGGGTACAGGAGGCACAGATACGCAGTATTTT.

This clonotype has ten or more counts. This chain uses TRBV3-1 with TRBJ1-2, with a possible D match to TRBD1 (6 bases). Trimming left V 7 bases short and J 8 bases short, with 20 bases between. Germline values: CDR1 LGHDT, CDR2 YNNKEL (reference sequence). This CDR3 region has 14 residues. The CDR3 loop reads CASTTGGLSGGYTF. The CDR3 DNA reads TGTGCCAGCACCACGGGGGGCTTGTCCGGCGGCTACACCTTC.

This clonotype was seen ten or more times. CDR3 sequence (DNA): TGTGCCAGCAGTCCCAGACAGGGTCTTAACTATGGCTACACCTTC. Translated: CASSPRQGLNYGYTF. The rearrangement links TRBV12-3 or TRBV12-4 to TRBJ1-2, with 7 positions matching TRBD1. The V gene end was trimmed by 5 bases and the J gene end by 1 base; junction bases not matched to a gene: 7. The length of the CDR3 is 15 residues.

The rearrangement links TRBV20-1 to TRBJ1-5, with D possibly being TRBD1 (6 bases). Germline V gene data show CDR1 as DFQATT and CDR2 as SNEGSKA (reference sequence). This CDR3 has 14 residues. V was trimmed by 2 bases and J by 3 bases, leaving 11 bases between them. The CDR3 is CSARRGGPNQPQHF. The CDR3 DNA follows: TGCAGTGCTAGACGGGGGGGCCCCAATCAGCCCCAGCATTTT.

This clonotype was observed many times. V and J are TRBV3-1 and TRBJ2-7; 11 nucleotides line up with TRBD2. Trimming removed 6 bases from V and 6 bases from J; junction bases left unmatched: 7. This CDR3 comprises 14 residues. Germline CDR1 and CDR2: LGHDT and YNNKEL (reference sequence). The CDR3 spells CASRNPGTSGEQYF. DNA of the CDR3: TGTGCCAGCAGAAATCCCGGGACTAGCGGCGAGCAGTACTTC.

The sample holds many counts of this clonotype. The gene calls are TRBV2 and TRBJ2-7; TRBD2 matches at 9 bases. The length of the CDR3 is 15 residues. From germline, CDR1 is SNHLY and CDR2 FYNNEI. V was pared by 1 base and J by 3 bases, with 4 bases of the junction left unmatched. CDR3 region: CASSEDTAGGYEQYF. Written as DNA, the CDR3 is TGTGCCAGCAGTGAAGACACAGCGGGGGGCTACGAGCAGTACTTC. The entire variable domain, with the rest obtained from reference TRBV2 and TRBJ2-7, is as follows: EPEVTQTPSHQVTQMGQEVILRCVPISNHLYFYWYRQILGQKVEFLVSFYNNEISEKSEIFDDQFSVERPDGSNFTLKIRSTKLEDSAMYFCASSEDTAGGYEQYFGPGTRLTVT.

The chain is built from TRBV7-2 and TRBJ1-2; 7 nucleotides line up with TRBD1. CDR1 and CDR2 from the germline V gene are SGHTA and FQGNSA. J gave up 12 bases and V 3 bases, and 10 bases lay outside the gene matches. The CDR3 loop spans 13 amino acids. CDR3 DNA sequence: TGTGCCAGCAGCTTCGACAGGGACAGCGCGAACACCTTC. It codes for CASSFDRDSANTF. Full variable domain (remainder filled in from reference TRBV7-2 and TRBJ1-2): GAGVSQSPSNKVTEKGKDVELRCDPISGHTALYWYRQSLGQGLEFLIYFQGNSAPDKSGLPSDRFSAERTGGSVSTLTIQRTQQEDSAVYLCASSFDRDSANTFGSGTRLTVV.

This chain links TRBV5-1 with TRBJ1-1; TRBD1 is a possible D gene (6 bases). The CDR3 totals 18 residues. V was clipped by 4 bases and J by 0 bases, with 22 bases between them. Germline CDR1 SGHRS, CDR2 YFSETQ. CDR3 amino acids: CASSPFLGGDRMNTEAFF. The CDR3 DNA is TGCGCCAGCAGCCCCTTTTTGGGGGGCGATCGGATGAACACTGAAGCTTTCTTT.

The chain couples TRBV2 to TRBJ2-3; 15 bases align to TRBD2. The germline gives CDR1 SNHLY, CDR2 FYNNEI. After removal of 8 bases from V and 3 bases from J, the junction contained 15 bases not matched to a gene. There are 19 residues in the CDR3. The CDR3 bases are TGTGCCAGCCTTATTGGCGGACTAGCGGGGGGGCCCGGGACAGATACGCAGTATTTT. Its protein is CASLIGGLAGGPGTDTQYF. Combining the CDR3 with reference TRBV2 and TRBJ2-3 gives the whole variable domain EPEVTQTPSHQVTQMGQEVILRCVPISNHLYFYWYRQILGQKVEFLVSFYNNEISEKSEIFDDQFSVERPDGSNFTLKIRSTKLEDSAMYFCASLIGGLAGGPGTDTQYFGPGTRLTVL.

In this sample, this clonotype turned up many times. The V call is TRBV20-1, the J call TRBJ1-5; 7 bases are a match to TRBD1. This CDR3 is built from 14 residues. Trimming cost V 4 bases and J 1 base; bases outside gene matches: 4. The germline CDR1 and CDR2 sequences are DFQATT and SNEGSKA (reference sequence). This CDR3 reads CSATTGTSNQPQHF. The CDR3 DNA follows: TGCAGTGCTACGACAGGGACAAGCAATCAGCCCCAGCATTTT.

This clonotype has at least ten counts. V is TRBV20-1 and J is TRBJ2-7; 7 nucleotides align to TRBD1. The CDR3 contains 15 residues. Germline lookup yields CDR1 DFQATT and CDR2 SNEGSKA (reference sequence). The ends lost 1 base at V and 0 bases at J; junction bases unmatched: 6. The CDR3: CSARGVQGDSYEQYF. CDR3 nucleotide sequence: TGCAGTGCTAGAGGGGTGCAGGGGGACTCCTACGAGCAGTACTTC.

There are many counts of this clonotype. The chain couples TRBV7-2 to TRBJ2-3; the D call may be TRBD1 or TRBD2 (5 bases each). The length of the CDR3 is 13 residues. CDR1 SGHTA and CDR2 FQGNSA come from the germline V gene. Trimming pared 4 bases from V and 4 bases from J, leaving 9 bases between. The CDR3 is CASSSPGPDTQYF. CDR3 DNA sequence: TGTGCCAGCAGCTCACCGGGACCAGATACGCAGTATTTT.

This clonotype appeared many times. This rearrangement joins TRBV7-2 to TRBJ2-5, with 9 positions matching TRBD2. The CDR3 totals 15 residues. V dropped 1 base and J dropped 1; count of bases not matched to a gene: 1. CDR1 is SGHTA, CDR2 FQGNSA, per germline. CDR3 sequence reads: CASSLGGRAQETQYF. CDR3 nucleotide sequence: TGTGCCAGCAGCTTAGGCGGGAGGGCCCAAGAGACCCAGTACTTC.

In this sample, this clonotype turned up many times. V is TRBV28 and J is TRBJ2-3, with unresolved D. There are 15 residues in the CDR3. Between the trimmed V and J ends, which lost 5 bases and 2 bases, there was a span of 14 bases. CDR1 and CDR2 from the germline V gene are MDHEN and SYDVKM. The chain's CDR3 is CASSSLKNPTDTQYF. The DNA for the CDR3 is TGTGCCAGCAGTAGCCTCAAAAACCCCACAGATACGCAGTATTTT.

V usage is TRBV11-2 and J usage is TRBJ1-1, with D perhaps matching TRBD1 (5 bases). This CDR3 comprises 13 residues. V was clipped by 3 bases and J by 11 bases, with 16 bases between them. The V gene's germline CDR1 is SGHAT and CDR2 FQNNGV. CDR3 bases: TGTGCCAGCAGCTTTCCCAACGACAGCCGCGCTTTCTTT. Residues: CASSFPNDSRAFF.

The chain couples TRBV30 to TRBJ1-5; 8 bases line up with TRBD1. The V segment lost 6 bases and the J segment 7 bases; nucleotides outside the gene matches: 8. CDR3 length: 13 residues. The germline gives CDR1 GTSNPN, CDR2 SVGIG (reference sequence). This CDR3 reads CACQTGGGQPQHF. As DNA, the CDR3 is TGTGCCTGCCAAACAGGGGGAGGACAGCCCCAGCATTTT. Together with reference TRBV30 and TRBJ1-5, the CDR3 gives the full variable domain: SQTIHQWPATLVQPVGSPLSLECTVEGTSNPNLYWYRQAAGRGLQLLFYSVGIGQISSEVPQNLSASRPQDRQFILSSKKLLLSDSGFYLCACQTGGGQPQHFGDGTRLSIL.

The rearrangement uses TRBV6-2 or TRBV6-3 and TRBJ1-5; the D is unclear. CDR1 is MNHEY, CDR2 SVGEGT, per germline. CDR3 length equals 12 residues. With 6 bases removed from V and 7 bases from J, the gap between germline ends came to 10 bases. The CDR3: CASRSIGQPQHF. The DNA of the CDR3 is TGTGCCAGCAGGTCAATCGGACAGCCCCAGCATTTT.

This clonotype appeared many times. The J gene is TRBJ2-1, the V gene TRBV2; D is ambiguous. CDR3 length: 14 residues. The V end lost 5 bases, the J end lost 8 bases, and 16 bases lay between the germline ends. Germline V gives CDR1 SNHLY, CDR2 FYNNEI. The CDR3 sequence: CASSSPSPWDEQFF. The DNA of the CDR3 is TGTGCCAGCAGTTCACCTTCTCCTTGGGATGAGCAGTTCTTC.

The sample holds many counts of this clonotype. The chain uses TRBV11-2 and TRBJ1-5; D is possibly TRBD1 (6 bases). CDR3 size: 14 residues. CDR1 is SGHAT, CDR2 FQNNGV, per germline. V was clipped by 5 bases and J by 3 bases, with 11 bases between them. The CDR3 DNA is TGTGCCAGCAGCCCGGACAGCATCAATCAGCCCCAGCATTTT. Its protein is CASSPDSINQPQHF.

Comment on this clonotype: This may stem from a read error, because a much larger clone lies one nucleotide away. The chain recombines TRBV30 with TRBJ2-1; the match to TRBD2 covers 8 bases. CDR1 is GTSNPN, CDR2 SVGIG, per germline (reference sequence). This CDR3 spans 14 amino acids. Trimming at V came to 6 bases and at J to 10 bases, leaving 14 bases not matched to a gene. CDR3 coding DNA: TGTGCCTGTAGCCGCGCGGGAGGCTATACCGAGCAGTTCTTC. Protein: CACSRAGGYTEQFF.

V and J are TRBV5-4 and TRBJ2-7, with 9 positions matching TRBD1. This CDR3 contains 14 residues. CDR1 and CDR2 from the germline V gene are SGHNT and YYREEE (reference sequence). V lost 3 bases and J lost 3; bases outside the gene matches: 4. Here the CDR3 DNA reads TGTGCCAGCAGCTCGACAGGGGGAAACTACGAGCAGTACTTC. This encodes CASSSTGGNYEQYF.

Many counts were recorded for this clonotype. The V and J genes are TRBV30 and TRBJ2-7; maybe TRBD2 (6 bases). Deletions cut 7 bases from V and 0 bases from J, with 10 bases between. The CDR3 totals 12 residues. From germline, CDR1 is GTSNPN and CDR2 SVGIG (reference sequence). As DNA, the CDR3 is TGTGCCTCGGGAGCCAGCTCCTACGAGCAGTACTTC. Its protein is CASGASSYEQYF.

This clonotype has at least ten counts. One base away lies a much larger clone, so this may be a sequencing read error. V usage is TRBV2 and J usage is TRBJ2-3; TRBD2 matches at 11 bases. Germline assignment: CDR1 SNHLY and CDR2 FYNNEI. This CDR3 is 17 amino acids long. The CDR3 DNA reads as TGTGCCAGCAGCCCCGGGACTAGCGGACGAAGCACAGATGCGCAGTATTTT. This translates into CASSPGTSGRSTDAQYF.

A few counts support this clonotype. In DNA form, the CDR3 reads TGTGCCAGCAGTTACGGGGGTCTCCCGGACAGCAAGAAAAACATTCAGTACTTC. Protein: CASSYGGLPDSKKNIQYF. J is TRBJ2-4 and V is TRBV6-2 or TRBV6-3; possible D gene TRBD1, 6 bases. V lost 2 bases and J 4 bases, leaving 21 bases between the germline ends. CDR3 length: 18 residues. Germline V gene lookup returns CDR1 MNHEY and CDR2 SVGEGT.

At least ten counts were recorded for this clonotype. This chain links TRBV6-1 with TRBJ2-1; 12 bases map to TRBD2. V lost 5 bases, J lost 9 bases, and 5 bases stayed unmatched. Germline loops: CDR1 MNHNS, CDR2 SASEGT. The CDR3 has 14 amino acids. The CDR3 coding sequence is TGTGCCAGCAGTTTCCAGGGACTAGCGGGTGAGCAGTTCTTC. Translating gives CASSFQGLAGEQFF.

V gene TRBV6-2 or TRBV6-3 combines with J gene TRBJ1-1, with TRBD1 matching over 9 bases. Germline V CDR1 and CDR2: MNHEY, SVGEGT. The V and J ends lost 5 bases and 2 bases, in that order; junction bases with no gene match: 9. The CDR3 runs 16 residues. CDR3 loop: CASSRDRAWLNTEAFF. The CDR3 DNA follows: TGTGCCAGCAGTCGGGACAGGGCCTGGTTAAACACTGAAGCTTTCTTT.

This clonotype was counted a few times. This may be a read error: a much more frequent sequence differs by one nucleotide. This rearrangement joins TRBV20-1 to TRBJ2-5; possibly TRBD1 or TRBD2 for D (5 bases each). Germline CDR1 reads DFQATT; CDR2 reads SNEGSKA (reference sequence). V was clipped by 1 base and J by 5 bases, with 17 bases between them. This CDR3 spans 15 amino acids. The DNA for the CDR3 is TGCAGTGCTAGAGGTCTACGCGTGTGGGGGGAGACCCAGTACTTC. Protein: CSARGLRVWGETQYF.

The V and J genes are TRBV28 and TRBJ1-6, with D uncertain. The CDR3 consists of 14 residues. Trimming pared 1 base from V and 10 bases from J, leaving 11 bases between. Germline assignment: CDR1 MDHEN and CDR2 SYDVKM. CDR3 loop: CASSLSGNFSPLHF. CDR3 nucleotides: TGTGCCAGCAGTTTATCCGGGAATTTCTCACCCCTCCACTTT. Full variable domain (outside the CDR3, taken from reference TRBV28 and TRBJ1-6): DVKVTQSSRYLVKRTGEKVFLECVQDMDHENMFWYRQDPGLGLRLIYFSYDVKMKEKGDIPEGYSVSREKKERFSLILESASTNQTSMYLCASSLSGNFSPLHFGNGTRLTVT.